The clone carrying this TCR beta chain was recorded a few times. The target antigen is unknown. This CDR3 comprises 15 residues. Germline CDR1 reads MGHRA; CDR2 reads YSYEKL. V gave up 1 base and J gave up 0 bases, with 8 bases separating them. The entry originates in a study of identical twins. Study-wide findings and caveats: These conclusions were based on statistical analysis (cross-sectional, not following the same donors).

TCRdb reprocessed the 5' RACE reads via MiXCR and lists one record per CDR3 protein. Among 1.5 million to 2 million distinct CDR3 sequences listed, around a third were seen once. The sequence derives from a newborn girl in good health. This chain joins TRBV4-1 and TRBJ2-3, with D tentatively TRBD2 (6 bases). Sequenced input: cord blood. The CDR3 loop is CASSQVEGSTDTQYF. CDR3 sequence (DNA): TGCGCCAGCAGCCAAGTGGAGGGCAGCACAGATACGCAGTATTTT.